A single sample gave rise to the 5 T cell receptor beta chains below, sequenced in a study of T cell responses to AZD1222 COVID-19 vaccine. The method was immunoSEQ multiplex PCR; TCRdb's version includes in-frame clones alone and lacks a portion of them. The data show tens of thousands of clones, with around 86% seen just once and 2% to 3% held by the top ten. The sequencing here drew on peripheral blood, taken on day 0 of AZD1222 vaccination. The origin of the receptors is an adult in good health.

This chain joins TRBV3-1 (or the pseudogene TRBV3-2) and TRBJ2-7; maybe TRBD2 (5 bases). Trimming removed 4 bases at V and 7 bases at J, with 26 bases between. Germline V gene sequence: CDR1 LGHDT, CDR2 YNNKEL (reference sequence). The CDR3 is made up of 17 amino acids. This CDR3 reads CASSPNMGLPPGEEQYF. The CDR3 bases are TGTGCCAGCAGCCCCAATATGGGGTTACCCCCTGGGGAGGAGCAGTACTTC.

This sequence joins TRBV12-3 or TRBV12-4 and TRBJ1-2; no reliable D call. The V and J ends lost 5 bases and 5 bases respectively, with 9 bases between them. The CDR3 totals 12 residues. The CDR3 loop is CASSHDSYGYTF. The CDR3, as DNA: TGTGCCAGCAGTCACGACTCTTATGGCTACACCTTC.

This rearrangement joins TRBV19 to TRBJ2-2, with D possibly TRBD1 on 5 matching bases. With 9 bases removed from V and 5 bases from J, the gap between germline ends came to 13 bases. Germline-derived CDR1 and CDR2 are LNHDA and SQIVND (reference sequence). The CDR3 spans 13 residues. The CDR3: CASEPRDTGELFF. The CDR3 bases are TGTGCCAGCGAGCCCAGGGATACCGGGGAGCTGTTTTTT.

Points on this clone: One end of the junction fails to match germline, which may point to a read error. The rearrangement joins TRBV7-3 to TRBJ2-2; 10 positions agree with TRBD2. The CDR3 is 18 amino acids. Germline V CDR1 and CDR2: SGHTA, FQGTGA. CDR3 in amino acids: CASSVTGTSATNTGELFF. CDR3 nucleotides: TGTGCCAGCAGCGTAACCGGGACTAGCGCCACAAACACCGGGGAGCTGTTTTTT.

This sequence joins TRBV7-9 and TRBJ1-3, with D hard to call. Germline CDR1 SEHNR, CDR2 FQNEAQ (reference sequence). The CDR3 is 14 residues long. V lost 1 base, J lost 5 bases, and 9 bases lay in between. The CDR3 region is CASSLGRGRNTIYF. The CDR3 DNA is TGTGCCAGCAGCTTAGGGCGTGGACGAAACACCATATATTTT.